The rows below give T cell receptor beta chains drawn from one sample of a study of blood T cell repertoires in COVID-19. The table came from immunoSEQ multiplex PCR; TCRdb's copy has only in-frame clones and leaves some out. The sample carries 200,000 to 250,000 clones, about four fifths recorded once. Material: peripheral blood. The receptors were sampled from a man under 40 who had recovered from COVID-19. Both conserved end residues are part of each CDR3. Each record gives: V gene, J gene, D gene, clone size, CDR3 protein, CDR3 DNA. A D gene is named only where the DNA matches it firmly. Clone size, where shown, is once, few, many, or a class for clones that have expanded.

TRBV29-1	TRBJ1-1	TRBD1	NA	CSGNRGPSEAFF	TGCAGCGGTAACAGGGGGCCTTCTGAAGCTTTCTTT
TRBV29-1	TRBJ1-2	NA	NA	CSVEHGVYGYTF	TGCAGCGTTGAACACGGAGTCTATGGCTACACCTTC
TRBV28	TRBJ2-5	TRBD2	NA	CASSSGGETQYF	TGTGCCAGCAGTTCGGGGGGAGAGACCCAGTACTTC
TRBV6-5	TRBJ1-5	NA	once	CASLDRVNQPQHF	TGTGCCAGCCTAGACAGAGTCAATCAGCCCCAGCATTTT
TRBV19	TRBJ2-7	TRBD1	NA	CASNSFGTGIDEQYF	TGTGCCAGTAACTCTTTCGGGACAGGGATTGACGAGCAGTACTTC
TRBV13	TRBJ2-1	NA	few	CASSFPTSNNEQFF	TGTGCCAGCAGCTTTCCTACTAGCAACAATGAGCAGTTCTTC
TRBV28	TRBJ2-5	TRBD1	NA	CASSLWDSQETQYF	TGTGCCAGCAGTTTGTGGGACAGCCAAGAGACCCAGTACTTC
TRBV6-5	TRBJ1-1	NA	NA	CASSSNQGTEAFF	TGTGCCAGCAGTAGTAATCAGGGCACTGAAGCTTTCTTT
TRBV19	TRBJ1-4	NA	NA	CASTTLGGVGEKLFF	TGTGCCAGTACCACCCTTGGGGGGGTGGGCGAAAAACTGTTTTTT
TRBV5-1	TRBJ1-1	NA	once	CASSLDRTPEAFF	TGCGCCAGCAGCTTGGACAGGACCCCTGAAGCTTTCTTT
TRBV9	TRBJ1-6	TRBD1	NA	CASSFDTGGRSPLHF	TGTGCCAGCAGCTTCGATACAGGGGGAAGGTCACCCCTCCACTTT
TRBV4-1	TRBJ2-1	NA	NA	CASSQEFGSSSYNEQFF	TGCGCCAGCAGCCAAGAATTCGGTAGCAGCTCCTACAATGAGCAGTTCTTC
TRBV6-2/TRBV6-3	TRBJ2-5	NA	NA	CASSYDSPYQETQYF	TGTGCCAGCAGTTACGACAGTCCTTACCAAGAGACCCAGTACTTC
TRBV10-2	TRBJ2-3	TRBD2	NA	CASKTGGGADTQYF	TGCGCCAGCAAGACCGGGGGGGGAGCAGATACGCAGTATTTT
TRBV7-9	TRBJ2-7	TRBD2	NA	CASSRSSGSYEQYF	TGTGCCAGCAGCCGGTCTAGCGGGAGCTACGAGCAGTACTTC
TRBV27	TRBJ1-6	NA	NA	CASSFRGVSPLHF	TGTGCCAGCAGTTTCAGGGGCGTGTCACCCCTCCACTTT
TRBV2	TRBJ2-2	TRBD2	NA	CASSLAGYTGELFF	TGTGCCAGCAGCCTAGCGGGGTACACCGGGGAGCTGTTTTTT
TRBV6-5	TRBJ2-7	NA	NA	CASSYGYMGYKQYF	TGTGCCAGCAGTTACGGCTATATGGGCTACAAGCAGTACTTC
TRBV3-1/TRBV3-2	TRBJ2-7	NA	few	CASSQGRVAYEQYF	TGTGCCAGCAGCCAAGGGAGGGTGGCCTACGAGCAGTACTTC
TRBV19	TRBJ2-5	TRBD1	NA	CASSPRTGAALETQYF	TGTGCCAGTAGTCCCCGGACAGGGGCGGCGTTAGAGACCCAGTACTTC
TRBV4-2	TRBJ2-7	TRBD2	NA	CASSQAGTSGLGEQYF	TGTGCCAGCAGCCAAGCTGGGACTAGCGGACTTGGAGAGCAGTACTTC
TRBV9	TRBJ1-2	NA	NA	CASSVVRQDDGYTF	TGTGCCAGCAGCGTAGTGCGACAGGATGACGGCTACACCTTC
TRBV4-2	TRBJ2-3	TRBD1	few	CASSQNYGQADTQYF	TGTGCCAGCAGCCAAAATTACGGACAGGCAGATACGCAGTATTTT
TRBV19	TRBJ2-3	TRBD1	NA	CASSILPGQGHNTQYF	TGTGCCAGTAGTATCCTACCGGGACAGGGCCATAATACGCAGTATTTT
TRBV5-4	TRBJ1-5	NA	NA	CASSQDRDQPQHF	TGTGCCAGCAGCCAGGACAGAGATCAGCCCCAGCATTTT
TRBV7-2	TRBJ1-2	NA	NA	CASSPMSGGLDYGYTF	TGTGCCAGCAGCCCAATGTCTGGAGGTTTAGACTATGGCTACACCTTC
TRBV2	TRBJ1-2	TRBD1	NA	CASSPGQGDYGYTF	TGTGCCAGCAGTCCGGGACAGGGTGACTATGGCTACACCTTC
TRBV28	TRBJ2-5	TRBD1	NA	CASSLRQGYETQYF	TGTGCCAGCAGTTTGCGACAGGGGTATGAGACCCAGTACTTC
TRBV18	TRBJ1-4	TRBD1	NA	CASSRTGITLTNEKLFF	TGTGCCAGCTCACGGACAGGGATAACCCTTACTAATGAAAAACTGTTTTTT
TRBV19	TRBJ1-5	NA	NA	CASSIAPYRSGGQPQHF	TGTGCCAGTAGTATAGCCCCCTACAGGTCCGGGGGTCAGCCCCAGCATTTT
TRBV5-1	TRBJ2-5	NA	NA	CASSFTSQRETQYF	TGCGCCAGCAGCTTCACTAGTCAGAGAGAGACCCAGTACTTC
TRBV5-4	TRBJ1-1	TRBD1	NA	CASSVGTAKAFF	TGTGCCAGCAGCGTTGGGACAGCCAAAGCTTTCTTT
TRBV6-5	TRBJ1-2	NA	NA	CASTRTGIPHYGYTF	TGTGCCAGCACTAGAACAGGGATCCCTCACTATGGCTACACCTTC
TRBV7-6	TRBJ1-2	NA	NA	CASSGESGESIYGYTF	TGTGCCAGCAGCGGAGAGTCAGGGGAATCGATTTATGGCTACACCTTC
TRBV28	TRBJ2-3	TRBD2	NA	CASSLAGGRGTQYF	TGTGCCAGCAGTTTAGCGGGGGGGCGGGGTACGCAGTATTTT
TRBV5-4	TRBJ2-5	NA	NA	CASSLFVSETQYF	TGTGCCAGCAGCTTGTTTGTGTCGGAGACCCAGTACTTC
TRBV7-9	TRBJ2-3	NA	NA	CASILVFPSAQYF	TGTGCCAGCATCCTTGTGTTCCCTTCTGCGCAGTATTTT
TRBV18	TRBJ2-6	NA	few	CASSLPPSGANVLTF	TGTGCCAGCTCCCTCCCTCCTTCTGGGGCCAACGTCCTGACTTTC
TRBV5-4	TRBJ1-2	NA	NA	CASSMADSPFYGYTF	TGTGCCAGCAGCATGGCAGATTCCCCCTTCTATGGCTACACCTTC
TRBV4-2	TRBJ2-1	TRBD2	NA	CASRGIAGDYNEQFF	TGTGCCAGCAGAGGGATAGCGGGTGATTACAATGAGCAGTTCTTC
TRBV7-2	TRBJ2-2	TRBD2	NA	CASSRLAGVGGELFF	TGTGCCAGCAGTCGACTAGCCGGGGTGGGCGGGGAGCTGTTTTTT
TRBV2	TRBJ2-5	NA	NA	CASSDSWETQYF	TGTGCCAGCAGTGACAGTTGGGAGACCCAGTACTTC
TRBV4-1	TRBJ2-7	NA	NA	CASSQVAQGRVEQYF	TGCGCCAGCAGCCAAGTCGCCCAGGGCCGCGTCGAGCAGTACTTC
TRBV10-1	TRBJ2-5	TRBD2	NA	CASSEVLAGETQYF	TGCGCCAGCAGTGAAGTTCTAGCGGGGGAGACCCAGTACTTC
TRBV5-1	TRBJ1-5	NA	NA	CASSLDGGPSNQPQHF	TGCGCCAGCAGCTTGGACGGGGGTCCAAGCAATCAGCCCCAGCATTTT
TRBV5-6	TRBJ1-1	NA	few	CASSEGENTEAFF	TGTGCCAGCAGCGAGGGGGAGAACACTGAAGCTTTCTTT